This entry is about one T cell receptor beta chain. Its antigen is still unknown. For the second PCR, which ran for about 6 to 12 cycles, a sample-barcoded 5' primer and a J-beta primer mix were used. A template-switch adaptor with 12 random nucleotides tagged each cDNA molecule. TCRdb processed the 5' RACE reads anew with MiXCR; each CDR3 protein has one entry. The sample carries approximately 800,000 distinct CDR3 sequences, 35% to 40% recorded once. The data originate from a study of blood T cells in healthy people across ages. J gave up 5 bases and V 4 bases, and 2 bases lay outside the gene matches. Looked up from germline, CDR1 is MNHEY and CDR2 is SVGAGI. The length of the CDR3 is 14 residues. Study-wide points: Long-lived donors had more naive CD4+ cells and higher diversity than aged donors.

Sequencing was performed on blood. The chain combines TRBV6-5 with TRBJ2-1, with 10 bases that match TRBD2. This clonotype was obtained from a man in his late teens or twenties in good health. In DNA, the CDR3 is TGTGCCAGCAGTTTTACTAGCGGGAACAATGAGCAGTTCTTC. Encoded protein: CASSFTSGNNEQFF.